What follows describes a single T cell receptor (beta chain). Its cognate antigen is unknown. The sample is drawn from a study of shared clonotypes between healthy human individuals. Study processing details: Junction-only sequences without quality scores were provided by ImmunoSEQ, so filtering was different. Generated by immunoSEQ multiplex PCR, the TCRdb table keeps only in-frame clones and is missing some. V, J and clone size were drawn from that table, and D and trimming were deduced from the DNA. The profile shows roughly 1,600,000 clones, just under 99% of them singletons. Trimming took off 2 bases at V and 3 bases at J, with 20 bases between the two ends. The CDR3 is 18 residues long. CDR1 is SEHNR, CDR2 FQNEAQ, per germline (reference sequence). General study points: Sample collection involved blood only; tissue repertoires are likely different. Clonotype sharing across several donors was observed for about 4.8% of naive CD4 clonotypes.

Sequencing was done on a sample of naive CD4+ T cells sorted from blood. Subset meaning: CD45RA+ positively selected. The chain couples TRBV7-9 to TRBJ2-1; TRBD2 is a possible D gene (5 bases). The sequence derives from a man aged 25-45 years in good health. CDR3 nucleotides: TGTGCCAGCAGCTTACGGGCTAGCAAAGGCTTCATCTACAATGAGCAGTTCTTC. Its translation: CASSLRASKGFIYNEQFF.